This entry lists 11 T cell receptor beta chains sequenced from one sample in a study of cytomegalovirus exposure and HLA in healthy donors. Primers: 60 Vbeta forward and 13 Jbeta reverse. Data came from immunoSEQ multiplex PCR; TCRdb stores just in-frame clones and leaves some out. Seen here are more than 95,000 clones, around three quarters observed once, and the top ten hold around 5%. Input material: PBMCs. The receptor set was obtained from a middle-aged man in good health and CMV-seropositive.

This chain joins TRBV18 and TRBJ2-6; TRBD1 is a possible D gene (6 bases). Between the trimmed V and J ends, which lost 5 bases and 4 bases, there was a span of 12 bases. Per germline, CDR1 KGHSH and CDR2 LQKENI. CDR3 length equals 15 residues. The CDR3 region has the DNA TGTGCCAGCTCAACAGGGAATTACGGGGCCAACGTCCTGACTTTC. This sequence encodes CASSTGNYGANVLTF.

In this sample, this clone turned up once. V usage is TRBV25-1 and J usage is TRBJ2-2; D gene unclear. This CDR3 is 13 amino acids long. Between the trimmed V and J ends, which lost 2 bases and 6 bases, there was a span of 7 bases. Germline values: CDR1 MGHDK, CDR2 SYGVNS. The CDR3 spells CASSEGASGELFF. DNA for the CDR3: TGTGCCAGCAGTGAAGGAGCATCCGGGGAGCTGTTTTTT.

The rearrangement joins TRBV7-9 to TRBJ1-1; perhaps TRBD1 as D (6 bases). The V end was cut by 5 bases, the J end by 1 base, with 11 bases between. CDR1 and CDR2 (germline): SEHNR, FQNEAQ (reference sequence). The CDR3 length is 14 residues. This chain's CDR3 is CASSQTTGNTEAFF. Written as DNA, the CDR3 is TGTGCCAGCAGCCAAACGACAGGGAACACTGAAGCTTTCTTT.

For the CDR3, the DNA is TGTGCCAGCAGCGTGTCGGGAGGCTACGAGCAGTACTTC. It specifies CASSVSGGYEQYF. The V call is TRBV7-6, the J call TRBJ2-7, with 7 nucleotides matching TRBD2. The CDR3 is 13 residues long. J lost 3 bases, V lost 5 bases, and 4 bases had no gene match. Germline values: CDR1 SGHVS, CDR2 FNYEAQ. Filled out from reference TRBV7-6 and TRBJ2-7, the complete variable domain reads GAGVSQSPRYKVTKRGQDVALRCDPISGHVSLYWYRQALGQGPEFLTYFNYEAQQDKSGLPNDRFSAERPEGSISTLTIQRTEQRDSAMYRCASSVSGGYEQYFGPGTRLTVT.

This clone was seen once. The rearrangement uses TRBV28 and TRBJ2-7; D may be TRBD1 (6 bases). CDR1 is MDHEN, CDR2 SYDVKM, per germline. CDR3 length: 13 residues. Trimming pared 6 bases from V and 4 bases from J, leaving 13 bases between. For the CDR3, the DNA is TGTGCCAGCAGAGAGACGACAGGTTACGAGCAGTACTTC. This translates into CASRETTGYEQYF. Looking up the rest from reference TRBV28 and TRBJ2-7 gives the full variable domain: DVKVTQSSRYLVKRTGEKVFLECVQDMDHENMFWYRQDPGLGLRLIYFSYDVKMKEKGDIPEGYSVSREKKERFSLILESASTNQTSMYLCASRETTGYEQYFGPGTRLTVT.

This chain connects TRBV5-1 to TRBJ1-1; no clear D gene. The CDR3 extends over 14 amino acids. Germline-derived CDR1 and CDR2 are SGHRS and YFSETQ. The germline V and J ends were trimmed by 2 bases and 1 base, with 9 bases remaining between them. CDR3 sequence (DNA): TGCGCCAGCAGCTTAGTACAGCCGAACACTGAAGCTTTCTTT. Translated: CASSLVQPNTEAFF.

This chain uses TRBV5-8 with TRBJ2-5; 10 bases align to TRBD1. The CDR3 contains 15 residues. Germline assignment: CDR1 SGHTS and CDR2 YDEGEE. The V segment lost 0 bases and the J segment 4 bases; nucleotides outside the gene matches: 3. In nucleotides, the CDR3 is TGTGCCAGCAGCTTGGGACAGGGGGCCGGAGAGACCCAGTACTTC. It specifies CASSLGQGAGETQYF.

This clone was seen more than once but under ten times. The rearrangement joins TRBV28 to TRBJ1-4, with 7 bases fitting TRBD1. Germline V gene sequence: CDR1 MDHEN, CDR2 SYDVKM. Trimming cost V 11 bases and J 0 bases; bases outside gene matches: 9. There are 15 residues in the CDR3. CDR3 residues: CALGGRGATNEKLFF. DNA of the CDR3: TGTGCCCTCGGAGGCAGGGGGGCAACTAATGAAAAACTGTTTTTT.

The CDR3 region is CASSYGVAGGNEQFF. The DNA for the CDR3 is TGTGCCAGCAGTTACGGAGTAGCGGGGGGGAATGAGCAGTTCTTC. The chain is built from TRBV6-6 and TRBJ2-1; 11 nucleotides match TRBD2. J was trimmed by 7 bases and V by 2 bases; bases with no gene match: 4. CDR1 and CDR2 from the germline V gene are MNHNY and SVGAGI (reference sequence). The CDR3 runs to 15 residues.

This chain links TRBV6-5 with TRBJ1-3; D is ambiguous. CDR3 length: 15 amino acids. From germline, CDR1 is MNHEY and CDR2 SVGAGI. V lost 6 bases and J 0 bases, leaving 12 bases between the germline ends. CDR3 DNA sequence: TGTGCCAGCAGGGCCAGTTCCTCCTCTGGAAACACCATATATTTT. It translates to CASRASSSSGNTIYF.

V gene TRBV7-9 combines with J gene TRBJ2-5; D possibly corresponds to TRBD2 (6 bases). Germline V gene sequence: CDR1 SEHNR, CDR2 FQNEAQ (reference sequence). The CDR3 is 15 amino acids. The ends were cut back, 4 bases at V and 5 bases at J, with 17 bases in the middle. The CDR3 nucleotides are TGTGCCAGCAGCTCCTGGCGGGGCCGTGGGGAGACCCAGTACTTC. Its protein product is CASSSWRGRGETQYF.